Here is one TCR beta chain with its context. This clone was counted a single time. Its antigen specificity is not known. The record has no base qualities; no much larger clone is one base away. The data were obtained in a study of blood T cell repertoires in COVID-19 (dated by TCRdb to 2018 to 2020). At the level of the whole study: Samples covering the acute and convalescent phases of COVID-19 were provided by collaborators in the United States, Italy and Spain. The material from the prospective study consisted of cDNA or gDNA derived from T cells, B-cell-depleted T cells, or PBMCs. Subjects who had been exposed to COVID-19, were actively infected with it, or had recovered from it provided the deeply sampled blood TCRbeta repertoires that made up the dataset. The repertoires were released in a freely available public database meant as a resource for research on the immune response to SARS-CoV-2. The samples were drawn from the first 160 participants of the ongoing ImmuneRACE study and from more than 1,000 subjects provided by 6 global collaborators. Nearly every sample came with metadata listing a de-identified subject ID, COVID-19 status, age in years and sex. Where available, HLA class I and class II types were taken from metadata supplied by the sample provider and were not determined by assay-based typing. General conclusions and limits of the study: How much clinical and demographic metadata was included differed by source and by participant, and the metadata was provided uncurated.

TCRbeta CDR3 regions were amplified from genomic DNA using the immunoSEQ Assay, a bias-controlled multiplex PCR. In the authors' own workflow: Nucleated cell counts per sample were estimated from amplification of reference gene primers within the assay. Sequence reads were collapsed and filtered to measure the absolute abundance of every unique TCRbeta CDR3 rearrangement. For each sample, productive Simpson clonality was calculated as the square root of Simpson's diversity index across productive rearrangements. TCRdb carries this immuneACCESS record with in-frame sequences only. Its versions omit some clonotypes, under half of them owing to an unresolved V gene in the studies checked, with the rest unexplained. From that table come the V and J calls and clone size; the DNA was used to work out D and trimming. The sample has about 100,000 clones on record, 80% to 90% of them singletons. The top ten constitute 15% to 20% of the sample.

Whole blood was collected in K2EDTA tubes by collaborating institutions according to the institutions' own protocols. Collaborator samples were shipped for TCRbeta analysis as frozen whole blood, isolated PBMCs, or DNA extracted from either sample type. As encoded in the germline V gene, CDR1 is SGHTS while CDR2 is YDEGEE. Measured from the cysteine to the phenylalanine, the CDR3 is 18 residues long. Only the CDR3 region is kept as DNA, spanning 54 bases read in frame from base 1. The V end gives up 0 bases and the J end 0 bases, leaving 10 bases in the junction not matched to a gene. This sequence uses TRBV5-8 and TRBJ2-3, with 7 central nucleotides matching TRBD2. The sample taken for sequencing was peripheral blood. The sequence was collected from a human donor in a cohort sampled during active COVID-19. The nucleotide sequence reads TGTGCCAGCAGCTTGGCCCCAACTGGGACTATTAGCACAGATACGCAGTATTTT. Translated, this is CASSLAPTGTISTDTQYF.